These T cell receptor beta chains were read from a single sample in a study of blood T cell repertoires in COVID-19. The repertoire was sequenced with immunoSEQ multiplex PCR; TCRdb's copy has only in-frame clones and lacks some. The sample holds some 270,000 clones, more than 85% seen once. The specimen sequenced was PBMCs or T cells enriched from blood (not recorded which). The source of these receptors is a man aged 35-49 years who had been exposed to COVID-19. Both conserved end residues are part of each CDR3. The order of the fields is D gene, V gene, clone size, J gene, CDR3 DNA, CDR3 protein. A D gene is named only where the DNA matches it firmly. The size entry is marked missing in some rows and otherwise reads once, few, many or a size class.

>TRBD1|TRBV7-8|-|TRBJ1-5
TGTGCCAGCACCATGGCTCATACAGGGGCGAAGAATCAGCCCCAGCATTTT
CASTMAHTGAKNQPQHF
>-|TRBV5-1|-|TRBJ2-1
TGCGCCAGCAGCTTGGGAGGGTCCGATGAGCAGTTCTTC
CASSLGGSDEQFF
>-|TRBV7-6|-|TRBJ2-7
TGTGCCAGCAGCTTAAACTTTGGTTCTGTTGGCTACGAGCAGTACTTC
CASSLNFGSVGYEQYF
>-|TRBV9|-|TRBJ1-6
TGTGCCAGCAGCGCCGCGGGACCGCGAAATTCACCCCTCCACTTT
CASSAAGPRNSPLHF
>-|TRBV7-8|-|TRBJ2-7
TGTGCCAGCAGCCCGGACTTGGGGGCTCGCTCCTACGAGCAGTACTTC
CASSPDLGARSYEQYF
>-|TRBV24-1|-|TRBJ2-1
TGTGCCACCAGTGTCGGACTCCTCAATGAGCAGTTCTTC
CATSVGLLNEQFF
>-|TRBV9|-|TRBJ2-7
TGTGCCAGCAGCGTAGGGCCAGGGTGGTACGAGCAGTACTTC
CASSVGPGWYEQYF
>TRBD1|TRBV29-1|-|TRBJ1-3
TGCAGCGTTGAAGAAGGGACAGGGGCAGGAAACACCATATATTTT
CSVEEGTGAGNTIYF
>TRBD1|TRBV27|-|TRBJ2-7
TGTGCCAGCAAACGAGGCGGGGGACAGGGGGCGCGGGAGCAGTACTTC
CASKRGGGQGAREQYF
>-|TRBV25-1|-|TRBJ1-1
TGTGCCAGCAGTGGCCAGGGTGTTGGCACTGAAGCTTTCTTT
CASSGQGVGTEAFF
>-|TRBV27|-|TRBJ2-2
TGTGCCAGCAGTTTGGACAATCGGGAGCTGTTTTTT
CASSLDNRELFF
>TRBD1|TRBV7-9|-|TRBJ2-1
TGTGCCAGCAGACGAATCGCAGGGGGAAATGAGCAGTTCTTC
CASRRIAGGNEQFF
>TRBD2|TRBV11-3|-|TRBJ2-1
TGTGCCAGCAGCGCGCACTTTAGCGGGGACAATGAGCAGTTCTTC
CASSAHFSGDNEQFF
>-|TRBV27|-|TRBJ1-5
TGTGCCAGCAGTTTCGGGGGTAATCAGCCCCAGCATTTT
CASSFGGNQPQHF
>-|TRBV9|-|TRBJ1-1
TGTGCCAGCAGCGACGGAGGAGAGACTGAAGCTTTCTTT
CASSDGGETEAFF
>-|TRBV6-5|-|TRBJ1-1
TGTGCCAGCAGTTACTCGAGTGGGGGCAAAGCTTTCTTT
CASSYSSGGKAFF
>TRBD1|TRBV7-6|once|TRBJ2-2
TGTGCCAGCAGCTTAGAGAGGACAGGGATCACCGGGGAGCTGTTTTTT
CASSLERTGITGELFF
>-|TRBV25-1|-|TRBJ2-7
TGTGCCAGCAGTGCTCTTTACGAGCAGTACTTC
CASSALYEQYF
>TRBD2|TRBV25-1|-|TRBJ2-5
TGTGCCAGCAGTGAATATAGGGGAAGCGGGAGCATGGAGACCCAGTACTTC
CASSEYRGSGSMETQYF
>TRBD2|TRBV7-9|-|TRBJ2-7
TGTGCCAGCAGCCTGACTAGCGGAAGCTACGAGCAGTACTTC
CASSLTSGSYEQYF
>-|TRBV21-1|-|TRBJ2-6
TGTGCCAGCAGCTCCCGGACAGCGAGCTCTGGGGCCAACGTCCTGACTTTC
CASSSRTASSGANVLTF
>-|TRBV14|-|TRBJ2-7
TGTGCCAGCAGCCAGGGACTCAACGAGCAGTACTTC
CASSQGLNEQYF
>TRBD1|TRBV5-8|few|TRBJ1-5
TGTGCCAGCACCCCGGGACAGGGATATCAGCCCCAGCATTTT
CASTPGQGYQPQHF
>TRBD2|TRBV10-2|many|TRBJ2-7
TGCGCCAGCAGTGAGGGACTAGCGATTCGGGCCTACGAGCAGTACTTC
CASSEGLAIRAYEQYF
>-|TRBV11-3|-|TRBJ1-2
TGTGCCAGCAGCTTAGGCGTACAGGGTGGATATGGCTACACCTTC
CASSLGVQGGYGYTF
>-|TRBV28|once|TRBJ2-1
TGTGCCAGCACCCTTAGTAGGAGGCAACGCTCCTACAATGAGCAGTTCTTC
CASTLSRRQRSYNEQFF
>-|TRBV27|-|TRBJ2-7
TGTGCCAGCAGTTTATCGAGCGTGGGGGCTTACGAGCAGTACTTC
CASSLSSVGAYEQYF
>TRBD2|TRBV24-1|-|TRBJ2-1
TGTGCCACCGGCCGCGGGGGCTCCTACAATGAGCAGTTCTTC
CATGRGGSYNEQFF
>-|TRBV7-3|-|TRBJ2-6
TGTGCCAGCAGCTTAGGAGTCTCTGGGGCCAACGTCCTGACTTTC
CASSLGVSGANVLTF
>TRBD1|TRBV10-1|-|TRBJ1-1
TGCGCCAGCCGCAGGGGGGTGAACACTGAAGCTTTCTTT
CASRRGVNTEAFF
>-|TRBV28|-|TRBJ1-2
TGTGCCAGCAGTTCCGAGGGCGAGGTTGGGCCGATGAGATATGGCTACACCTTC
CASSSEGEVGPMRYGYTF
>-|TRBV4-1|-|TRBJ1-1
TGCGCCAGCAGCCATGACAGTTTGAACACTGAAGCTTTCTTT
CASSHDSLNTEAFF
>TRBD1|TRBV30|-|TRBJ2-3
TGTGCCTGGAGCGGGACAGATCCCCCAGATACGCAGTATTTT
CAWSGTDPPDTQYF
>TRBD1|TRBV14|-|TRBJ1-1
TGTGCCAGCAGCTCCTTAGGCACAGGGGATGAAGCTTTCTTT
CASSSLGTGDEAFF
>TRBD2|TRBV15|-|TRBJ2-1
TGTGCCACCAGTCCGACTAGCGGAGGGAACAATGAGCAGTTCTTC
CATSPTSGGNNEQFF